This T cell receptor beta chain stems from a study of cytomegalovirus exposure and HLA in healthy donors. Whole-study findings and limits: The authors later linked a missense DCLRE1C variant to TCR beta V- and J-gene trimming.

As to this clone: What it binds is unknown.

The PCR had 60 Vbeta and 13 Jbeta primers. TCRdb's copy holds only in-frame clones and misses some; the assay was immunoSEQ multiplex PCR. The sample holds some 160,000 clones; around 80% are singletons and the top ten take 6.3%. The V gene's germline CDR1 is MDHEN and CDR2 SYDVKM. The CDR3 totals 15 residues. Trimming pared 0 bases from V and 3 bases from J, leaving 8 bases between. Specimen: PBMCs. This TCR was recovered from a male donor in good health and CMV-seropositive. The chain employs TRBV28 and TRBJ1-4, with D uncertain. CDR3 in DNA: TGTGCCAGCAGTTTATGGGGAGGGTCTAATGAAAAACTGTTTTTT. Translation gives CASSLWGGSNEKLFF.